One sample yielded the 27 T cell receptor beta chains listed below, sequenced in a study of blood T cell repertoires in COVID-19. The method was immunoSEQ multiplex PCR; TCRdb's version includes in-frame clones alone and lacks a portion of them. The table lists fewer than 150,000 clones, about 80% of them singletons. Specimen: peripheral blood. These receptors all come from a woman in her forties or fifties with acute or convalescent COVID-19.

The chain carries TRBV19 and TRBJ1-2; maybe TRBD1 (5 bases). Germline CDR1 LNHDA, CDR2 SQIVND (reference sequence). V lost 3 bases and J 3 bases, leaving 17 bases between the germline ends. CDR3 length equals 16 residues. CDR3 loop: CASSIPWDYEDYGYTF. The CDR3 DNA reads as TGTGCCAGTAGTATCCCCTGGGACTACGAGGACTATGGCTACACCTTC.

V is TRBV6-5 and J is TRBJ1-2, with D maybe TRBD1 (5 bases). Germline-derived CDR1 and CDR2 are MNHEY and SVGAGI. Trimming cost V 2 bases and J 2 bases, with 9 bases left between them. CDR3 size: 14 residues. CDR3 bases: TGTGCCAGCAGTTACCGTACAGGCAACTATGGCTACACCTTC. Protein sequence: CASSYRTGNYGYTF.

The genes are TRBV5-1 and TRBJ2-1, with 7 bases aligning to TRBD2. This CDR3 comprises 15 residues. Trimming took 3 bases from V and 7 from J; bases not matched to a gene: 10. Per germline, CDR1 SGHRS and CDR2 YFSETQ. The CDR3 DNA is TGCGCCAGCAGCTACGATGGGGACTATAGGAATGAGCAGTTCTTC. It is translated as CASSYDGDYRNEQFF.

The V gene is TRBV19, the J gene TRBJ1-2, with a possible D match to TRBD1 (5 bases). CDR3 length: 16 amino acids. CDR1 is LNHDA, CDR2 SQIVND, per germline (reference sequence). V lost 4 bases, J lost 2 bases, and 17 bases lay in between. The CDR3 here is CASSTPRTTFNYGYTF. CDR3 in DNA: TGTGCCAGTAGTACCCCTAGGACAACCTTCAACTATGGCTACACCTTC.

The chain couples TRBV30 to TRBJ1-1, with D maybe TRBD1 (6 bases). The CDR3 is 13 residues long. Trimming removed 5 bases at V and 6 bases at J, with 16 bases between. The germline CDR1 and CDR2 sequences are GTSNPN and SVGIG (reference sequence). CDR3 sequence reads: CAWGFGEGAEAFF. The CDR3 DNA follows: TGTGCCTGGGGTTTCGGGGAGGGGGCTGAAGCTTTCTTT. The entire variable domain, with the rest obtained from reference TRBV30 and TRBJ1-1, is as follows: SQTIHQWPATLVQPVGSPLSLECTVEGTSNPNLYWYRQAAGRGLQLLFYSVGIGQISSEVPQNLSASRPQDRQFILSSKKLLLSDSGFYLCAWGFGEGAEAFFGQGTRLTVV.

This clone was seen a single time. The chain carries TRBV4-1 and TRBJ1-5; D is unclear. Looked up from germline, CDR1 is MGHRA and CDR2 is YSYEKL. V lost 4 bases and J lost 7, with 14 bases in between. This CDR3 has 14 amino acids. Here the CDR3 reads CASSPSGNEQPQHF. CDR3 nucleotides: TGCGCCAGCAGCCCATCGGGGAACGAACAGCCCCAGCATTTT.

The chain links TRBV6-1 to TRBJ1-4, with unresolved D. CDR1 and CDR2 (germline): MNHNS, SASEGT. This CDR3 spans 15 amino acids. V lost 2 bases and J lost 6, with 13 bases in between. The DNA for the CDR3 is TGTGCCAGCAGTGAACTCCTCTCTACCGATGAAAAACTGTTTTTT. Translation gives CASSELLSTDEKLFF.

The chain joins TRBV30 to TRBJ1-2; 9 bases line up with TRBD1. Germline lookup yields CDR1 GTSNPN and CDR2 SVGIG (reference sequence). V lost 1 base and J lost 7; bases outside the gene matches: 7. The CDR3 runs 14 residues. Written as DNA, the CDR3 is TGTGCCTGGAGTGCCTCTCCGGGACAGGGTGGCTACACCTTC. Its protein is CAWSASPGQGGYTF.

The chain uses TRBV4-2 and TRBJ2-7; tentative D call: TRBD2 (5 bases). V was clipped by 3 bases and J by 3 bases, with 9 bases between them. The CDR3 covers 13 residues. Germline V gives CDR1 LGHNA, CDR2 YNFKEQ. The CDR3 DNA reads TGTGCCAGCAGCCATACGGGGAGCTACGAGCAGTACTTC. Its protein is CASSHTGSYEQYF.

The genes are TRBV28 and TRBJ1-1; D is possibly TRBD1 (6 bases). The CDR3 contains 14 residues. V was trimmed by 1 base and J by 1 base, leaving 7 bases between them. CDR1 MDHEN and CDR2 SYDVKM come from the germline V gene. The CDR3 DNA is TGTGCCAGCAGTTTATACAGGGAGAACACTGAAGCTTTCTTT. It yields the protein CASSLYRENTEAFF. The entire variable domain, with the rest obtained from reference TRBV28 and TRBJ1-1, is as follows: DVKVTQSSRYLVKRTGEKVFLECVQDMDHENMFWYRQDPGLGLRLIYFSYDVKMKEKGDIPEGYSVSREKKERFSLILESASTNQTSMYLCASSLYRENTEAFFGQGTRLTVV.

This CDR3 reads CASSNGGSAYEQYF. CDR3 bases: TGTGCCAGTAGTAACGGGGGGTCGGCCTACGAGCAGTACTTC. This chain uses TRBV19 with TRBJ2-7, with 7 bases lining up with TRBD2. Germline CDR1 and CDR2: LNHDA and SQIVND (reference sequence). V shed 4 bases, J shed 2 bases, and the junction held 5 bases outside the gene matches. This CDR3 contains 14 residues.

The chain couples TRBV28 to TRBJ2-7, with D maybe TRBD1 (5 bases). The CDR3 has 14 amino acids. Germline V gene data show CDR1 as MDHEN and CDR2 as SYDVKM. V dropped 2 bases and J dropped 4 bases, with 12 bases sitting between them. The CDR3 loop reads CASSLSRGTYEQYF. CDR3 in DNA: TGTGCCAGCAGTTTAAGTAGGGGAACTTACGAGCAGTACTTC.

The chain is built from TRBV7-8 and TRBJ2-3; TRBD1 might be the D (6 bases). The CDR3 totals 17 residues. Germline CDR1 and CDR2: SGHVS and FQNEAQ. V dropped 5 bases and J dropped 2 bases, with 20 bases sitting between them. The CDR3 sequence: CASSANRDILSTDTQYF. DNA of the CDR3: TGTGCCAGCAGCGCAAACCGGGACATCCTCTCCACAGATACGCAGTATTTT.

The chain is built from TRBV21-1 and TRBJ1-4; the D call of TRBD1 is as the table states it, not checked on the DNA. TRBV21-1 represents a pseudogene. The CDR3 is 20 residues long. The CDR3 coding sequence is TGTGCCAGCAGCAAAGTTCCCGGGACAGGGATCGATTCAACTAATGAAAAACTGTTTTTT. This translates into CASSKVPGTGIDSTNEKLFF.

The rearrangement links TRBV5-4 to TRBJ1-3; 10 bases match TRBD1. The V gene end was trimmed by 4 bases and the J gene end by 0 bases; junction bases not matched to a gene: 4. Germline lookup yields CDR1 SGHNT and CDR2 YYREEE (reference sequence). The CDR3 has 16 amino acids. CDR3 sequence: CASSPTGGISGNTIYF. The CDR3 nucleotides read TGTGCCAGCAGCCCGACAGGGGGCATCTCTGGAAACACCATATATTTT.

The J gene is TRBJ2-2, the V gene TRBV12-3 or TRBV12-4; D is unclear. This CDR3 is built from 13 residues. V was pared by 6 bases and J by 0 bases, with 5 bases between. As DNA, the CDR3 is TGTGCCAGCAGGAGTACGAACACCGGGGAGCTGTTTTTT. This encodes CASRSTNTGELFF.

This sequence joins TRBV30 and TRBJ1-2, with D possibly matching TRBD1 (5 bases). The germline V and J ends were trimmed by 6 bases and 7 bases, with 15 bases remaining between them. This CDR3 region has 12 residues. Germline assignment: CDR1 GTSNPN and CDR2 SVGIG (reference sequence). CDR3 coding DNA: TGTGCCTGTCTTCAGGGCGGGGGTGGCTACACCTTC. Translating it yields CACLQGGGGYTF.

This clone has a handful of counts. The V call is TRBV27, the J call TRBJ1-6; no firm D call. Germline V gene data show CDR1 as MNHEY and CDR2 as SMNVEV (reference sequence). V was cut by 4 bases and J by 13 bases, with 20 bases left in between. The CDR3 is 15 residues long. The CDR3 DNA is TGTGCCAGCAGTTCCGAACCTCCTCCGGGGATCCCCCTCCACTTT. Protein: CASSSEPPPGIPLHF.

This CDR3 reads CASSVSGQGNQKLFF. The CDR3 DNA sequence: TGTGCCAGCAGCGTATCTGGGCAGGGGAATCAAAAACTGTTTTTT. The chain combines TRBV9 with TRBJ1-4; maybe TRBD1 (6 bases). Germline assignment: CDR1 SGDLS and CDR2 YYNGEE. The CDR3 has 15 amino acids. V lost 1 base, J lost 9 bases, and 16 bases lay in between.

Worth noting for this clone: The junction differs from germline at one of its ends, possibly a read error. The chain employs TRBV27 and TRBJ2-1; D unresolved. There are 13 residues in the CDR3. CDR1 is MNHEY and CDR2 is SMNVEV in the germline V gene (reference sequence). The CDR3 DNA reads TGTGCCAGCAGTTTATCCTCCTTCAATGAGCAGTTCTTC. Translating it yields CASSLSSFNEQFF.

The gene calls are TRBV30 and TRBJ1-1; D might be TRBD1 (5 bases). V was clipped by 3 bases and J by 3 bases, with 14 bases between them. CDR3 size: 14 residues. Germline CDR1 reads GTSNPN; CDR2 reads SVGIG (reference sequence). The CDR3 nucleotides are TGTGCCTGGAGGTTAGGGGAATTCGACACTGAAGCTTTCTTT. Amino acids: CAWRLGEFDTEAFF.

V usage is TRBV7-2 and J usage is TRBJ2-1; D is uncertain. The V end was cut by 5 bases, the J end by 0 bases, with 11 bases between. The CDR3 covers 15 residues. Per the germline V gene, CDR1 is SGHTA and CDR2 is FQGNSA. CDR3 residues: CASSPDSVSYNEQFF. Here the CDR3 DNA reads TGTGCCAGCAGCCCTGACTCCGTCTCCTACAATGAGCAGTTCTTC.

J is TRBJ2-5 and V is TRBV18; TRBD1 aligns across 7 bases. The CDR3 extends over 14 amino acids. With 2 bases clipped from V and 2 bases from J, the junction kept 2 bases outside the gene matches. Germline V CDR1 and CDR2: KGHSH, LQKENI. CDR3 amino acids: CASSPDRAQETQYF. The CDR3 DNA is TGTGCCAGCTCACCAGACAGGGCACAAGAGACCCAGTACTTC.

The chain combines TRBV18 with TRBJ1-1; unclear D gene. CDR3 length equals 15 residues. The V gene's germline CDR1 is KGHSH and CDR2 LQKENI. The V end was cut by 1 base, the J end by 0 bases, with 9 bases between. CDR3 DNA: TGTGCCAGCTCACCACGGCAGGCCATGAACACTGAAGCTTTCTTT. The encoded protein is CASSPRQAMNTEAFF.

CDR3 sequence: CASRSTGELFF. The CDR3 DNA is TGTGCCAGCCGGAGCACCGGGGAGCTGTTTTTT. This chain uses TRBV6-5 with TRBJ2-2; D not resolved. The CDR3 runs to 11 residues. V was shortened by 8 bases and J by 4 bases, with 5 bases between the two germline ends. Germline CDR1 is MNHEY and CDR2 is SVGAGI.

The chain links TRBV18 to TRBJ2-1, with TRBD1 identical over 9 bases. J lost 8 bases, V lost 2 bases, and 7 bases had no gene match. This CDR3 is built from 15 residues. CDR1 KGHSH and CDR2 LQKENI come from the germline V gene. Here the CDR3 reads CASSPGTGQLDEQFF. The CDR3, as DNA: TGTGCCAGCTCACCAGGGACAGGGCAGTTGGATGAGCAGTTCTTC. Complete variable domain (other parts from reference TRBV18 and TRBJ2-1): NAGVMQNPRHLVRRRGQEARLRCSPMKGHSHVYWYRQLPEEGLKFMVYLQKENIIDESGMPKERFSAEFPKEGPSILRIQQVVRGDSAAYFCASSPGTGQLDEQFFGPGTRLTVL.

CDR3 sequence (DNA): TGTGCCATCAGTGAGTCGAATGCAGGGGCCTTCTCCTACGAGCAGTACTTC. Amino acid sequence: CAISESNAGAFSYEQYF. The chain couples TRBV10-3 to TRBJ2-7, with a tentative D call TRBD1 (6 bases). The CDR3 totals 17 residues. The germline V gene encodes CDR1 ENHRY and CDR2 SYGVKD. With 0 bases removed from V and 0 bases from J, the gap between germline ends came to 15 bases.